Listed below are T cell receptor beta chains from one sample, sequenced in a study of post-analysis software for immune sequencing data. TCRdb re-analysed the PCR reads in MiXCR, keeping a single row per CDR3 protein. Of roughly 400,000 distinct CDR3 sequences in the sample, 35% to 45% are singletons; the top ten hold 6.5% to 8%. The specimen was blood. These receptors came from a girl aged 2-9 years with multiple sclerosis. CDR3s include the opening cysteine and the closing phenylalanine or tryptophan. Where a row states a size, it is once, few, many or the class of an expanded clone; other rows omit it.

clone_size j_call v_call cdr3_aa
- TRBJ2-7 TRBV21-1 CASSNGTGAYEQYF
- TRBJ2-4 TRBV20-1 CSAREASGRAKNIQYF
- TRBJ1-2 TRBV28 CASSFADPYGYTF
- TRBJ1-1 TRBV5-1 CASSPWGQEDMNTEAFF
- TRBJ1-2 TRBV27 CASSLRGANYGYTF
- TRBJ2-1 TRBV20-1 CSAPGTGNHEQFF
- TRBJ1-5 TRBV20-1 CSARGHQDSINQPQHF
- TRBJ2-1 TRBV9 CASSVVSLRGEQFF
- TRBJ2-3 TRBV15 CATSSPGQGRDTQYF
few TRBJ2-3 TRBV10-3 CASASPDTQYF
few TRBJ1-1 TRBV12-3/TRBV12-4 CASSLGVLVMAATEAFF
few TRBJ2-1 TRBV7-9 CASRQTGTRDEQFF